Described below is a single T cell receptor beta chain sequence and its context. No antigen is known for it. These data are taken from a study of shared clonotypes between healthy human individuals. PCR replicates from unsorted PBMC used approximately 290 ng DNA, and this amount was approximately 30,000 T cell genomes. Assay used: immunoSEQ multiplex PCR; TCRdb lists only in-frame clones, some missing. This sample yields around 530,000 clones, of which roughly 79% are seen a single time; around 12% belongs to the top ten. Overall study findings and caveats: Genetic and exposure-history diversity was limited by the small donor number.

Recent vaccinations or acute infections were absent in the healthy HIV-negative adult donors. Around 90 million PBMCs served as the genomic DNA source for unsorted samples. This CDR3 spans 14 amino acids. With 2 bases removed from V and 3 bases from J, the gap between germline ends came to 10 bases. Germline CDR1 and CDR2: SGHNT and YYREEE (reference sequence). The rearrangement links TRBV5-4 to TRBJ2-3, with D tentatively TRBD1 (6 bases). The source material was PBMCs. This sequence was found in a woman between 35 and 50 years old in good health. Some clones in this sample may be carry-over from other donors' samples. CDR3 nucleotide sequence: TGTGCCAGCAGCTTTGGCAGGGGAACAGATACGCAGTATTTT. Translating it yields CASSFGRGTDTQYF.